These 31 T cell receptor beta chains were sequenced from one sample in a study of cytomegalovirus exposure and HLA in healthy donors. A multiplex PCR was run with 60 Vbeta primers and 13 Jbeta primers. The repertoire was sequenced with immunoSEQ multiplex PCR; TCRdb's copy has only in-frame clones and lacks some. The sample consists of 200,000 to 250,000 clones, 76% of them appearing once. Sequences were obtained from PBMCs. The receptors derive from a man aged 18 to 29 in good health and CMV-seronegative.

The chain uses TRBV9 and TRBJ2-1, with D tentatively TRBD2 (6 bases). CDR1 is SGDLS, CDR2 YYNGEE, per germline. The V end was cut by 0 bases, the J end by 0 bases, with 13 bases between. CDR3 length: 17 residues. CDR3 sequence: CASSVAPAGSSYNEQFF. In nucleotides, the CDR3 is TGTGCCAGCAGCGTAGCCCCAGCGGGTAGCTCCTACAATGAGCAGTTCTTC.

The sample holds one count of this clone. At one boundary the junction diverges from the germline segment, which might be a read error. The chain joins TRBV6-1 to TRBJ2-1; D unresolved. The CDR3 spans 14 residues. Germline V lookup: CDR1 MNHNS, CDR2 SASEGT. The CDR3 loop is CASNERRSYNEQFF. Here the CDR3 DNA reads TGTGCCAGCAATGAAAGGAGATCCTACAATGAGCAGTTCTTC.

The chain combines TRBV6-1 with TRBJ1-1; D is perhaps TRBD1 (5 bases). The CDR3 contains 13 residues. The V end was cut by 6 bases, the J end by 6 bases, with 14 bases between. Germline CDR1 MNHNS, CDR2 SASEGT. The CDR3 nucleotides are TGTGCCAGCAGATGGTGGCAGGGCTCTGAAGCTTTCTTT. Its protein is CASRWWQGSEAFF.

This clone was detected a few times. The genes are TRBV7-6 and TRBJ1-4, with TRBD1 matching over 7 bases. CDR3 length: 15 residues. Germline V gene sequence: CDR1 SGHVS, CDR2 FNYEAQ. V gave up 5 bases and J gave up 5 bases; unmatched junction bases: 8. The CDR3 region is CASSPGTVINEKLFF. CDR3 DNA sequence: TGTGCCAGCAGCCCCGGGACAGTGATAAATGAAAAACTGTTTTTT.

This clone has only one observation. The chain carries TRBV7-9 and TRBJ2-5, with 8 nucleotides matching TRBD1. The CDR3 has 14 residues. Germline assignment: CDR1 SEHNR and CDR2 FQNEAQ (reference sequence). V shed 8 bases and J 3 bases; nucleotides not matched to a gene: 8. In nucleotides, the CDR3 is TGTGCCAGCGCCGGGACAGGAGGAGAAGAGACCCAGTACTTC. Translation gives CASAGTGGEETQYF.

The rearrangement joins TRBV9 to TRBJ1-1; no reliable D call. The CDR3 runs 13 residues. In germline, CDR1 is SGDLS, CDR2 YYNGEE. The V and J ends lost 5 bases and 0 bases respectively, with 8 bases between them. CDR3 sequence (DNA): TGTGCCAGCAGTCCTCCTCTGAACACTGAAGCTTTCTTT. Its protein product is CASSPPLNTEAFF.

This chain connects TRBV18 to TRBJ1-1; D remains ambiguous. The germline V gene encodes CDR1 KGHSH and CDR2 LQKENI. The CDR3 runs 13 residues. The germline V and J ends were trimmed by 4 bases and 0 bases, with 6 bases remaining between them. CDR3: CASSLQMNTEAFF. The CDR3 DNA reads TGTGCCAGCTCACTCCAAATGAACACTGAAGCTTTCTTT.

V usage is TRBV19 and J usage is TRBJ1-6, with D maybe TRBD1 (6 bases). This CDR3 spans 14 amino acids. V was trimmed by 6 bases and J by 7 bases, leaving 13 bases between them. Germline V gene data show CDR1 as LNHDA and CDR2 as SQIVND (reference sequence). CDR3 amino acids: CASRGAATNSPLHF. The CDR3 DNA is TGTGCCAGTAGGGGGGCGGCAACCAATTCACCCCTCCACTTT. Full variable domain (missing parts from reference TRBV19 and TRBJ1-6): DGGITQSPKYLFRKEGQNVTLSCEQNLNHDAMYWYRQDPGQGLRLIYYSQIVNDFQKGDIAEGYSVSREKKESFPLTVTSAQKNPTAFYLCASRGAATNSPLHFGNGTRLTVT.

As for this clone: This likely comes from a read error, as the CDR3 has no conserved phenylalanine or tryptophan at its end. This sequence joins TRBV6-5 and TRBJ2-7, with a possible D match to TRBD2 (5 bases). Trimming left V 4 bases short and J 0 bases short, with 7 bases between. The CDR3 is 13 amino acids. CDR1 and CDR2 from the germline V gene are MNHEY and SVGAGI. The CDR3 nucleotides are TGTGCCAGCAGTTTTGGGAGCTCCTACGAGCAGTACCTC. The encoded protein is CASSFGSSYEQYL.

The genes are TRBV6-1 and TRBJ1-1, with D tentatively TRBD1 (5 bases). V dropped 8 bases and J dropped 6 bases, with 10 bases sitting between them. Looked up from germline, CDR1 is MNHNS and CDR2 is SASEGT. The CDR3 extends over 11 amino acids. The CDR3 nucleotides read TGTGCCAGCTCCCAGGGTGCTGAAGCTTTCTTT. Its translation: CASSQGAEAFF.

The genes are TRBV19 and TRBJ2-1; 8 bases agree with TRBD1. With V trimmed by 5 bases and J by 7 bases, 16 bases remained unmatched. From germline, CDR1 is LNHDA and CDR2 SQIVND (reference sequence). This CDR3 has 17 residues. CDR3 in DNA: TGTGCCAGTAGTTATACCCGACAGGGGATTTGGTTGAATGAGCAGTTCTTC. It is translated as CASSYTRQGIWLNEQFF.

The V gene is TRBV11-2, the J gene TRBJ1-1, with D unclear. Trimming took off 5 bases at V and 7 bases at J, with 14 bases between the two ends. The germline gives CDR1 SGHAT, CDR2 FQNNGV. The CDR3 extends over 13 amino acids. In DNA form, the CDR3 reads TGTGCCAGCAGCCTAGGTGACATCAGTGAAGCTTTCTTT. Protein product: CASSLGDISEAFF.

V usage is TRBV6-5 and J usage is TRBJ2-7; 7 bases match TRBD1. From germline, CDR1 is MNHEY and CDR2 SVGAGI. CDR3 length: 13 amino acids. Unmatched junction bases numbered 2, after V lost 4 bases and J lost 2 bases. The CDR3 nucleotides read TGTGCCAGCAGTTCGGACAGGACCTACGAGCAGTACTTC. Its translation: CASSSDRTYEQYF.

The chain uses TRBV4-1 and TRBJ2-1, with a weak D call TRBD2 (7 bases). Per germline, CDR1 MGHRA and CDR2 YSYEKL. CDR3 length: 16 residues. Between the trimmed V and J ends, which lost 0 bases and 4 bases, there was a span of 13 bases. The CDR3, as DNA: TGCGCCAGCAGCCAAGAGTTGGGGAGGGGGTACAATGAGCAGTTCTTC. This gives the protein CASSQELGRGYNEQFF.

The table lists this clone with a few counts. The chain is built from TRBV7-9 and TRBJ1-5, with D uncertain. The CDR3 extends over 12 amino acids. With 5 bases removed from V and 10 bases from J, the gap between germline ends came to 12 bases. Germline lookup yields CDR1 SEHNR and CDR2 FQNEAQ (reference sequence). This CDR3 is CASSDGVRPQHF. CDR3 coding DNA: TGTGCCAGCAGCGACGGGGTCCGACCCCAGCATTTT. The full variable domain, completed using reference TRBV7-9 and TRBJ1-5, is DTGVSQNPRHKITKRGQNVTFRCDPISEHNRLYWYRQTLGQGPEFLTYFQNEAQLEKSRLLSDRFSAERPKGSFSTLEIQRTEQGDSAMYLCASSDGVRPQHFGDGTRLSIL.

The rearrangement joins TRBV6-1 to TRBJ1-3; no definite D call. CDR3 length: 12 amino acids. Germline CDR1 reads MNHNS; CDR2 reads SASEGT. Between the trimmed V and J ends, which lost 7 bases and 0 bases, there was a span of 4 bases. The CDR3 protein is CASTGSGNTIYF. In DNA, the CDR3 is TGTGCCAGCACGGGCTCTGGAAACACCATATATTTT.

The chain has TRBV10-3 and TRBJ2-5; 7 positions match TRBD1. The tail of the sequence fits TRBJ2-7 better, so the J call may be wrong. This CDR3 is built from 13 residues. Germline loops: CDR1 ENHRY, CDR2 SYGVKD. The chain's CDR3 is CAISPGQAYEQYF. Written as DNA, the CDR3 is TGTGCCATCAGCCCCGGACAGGCTTACGAGCAGTACTTC.

The J gene is TRBJ2-7, the V gene TRBV16, with D possibly TRBD2 on 7 matching bases. Germline values: CDR1 KGHSY, CDR2 FQNENV. V shed 1 base and J shed 6 bases, with 10 bases lying between them. This CDR3 is 13 amino acids long. The CDR3 DNA reads as TGTGCCAGCAGCCAATGGGGGGGGGCCGAGCAGTACTTC. It specifies CASSQWGGAEQYF.

This rearrangement joins TRBV5-1 to TRBJ1-1, with 8 bases aligning to TRBD1. V gave up 5 bases and J gave up 2 bases; unmatched junction bases: 8. From germline, CDR1 is SGHRS and CDR2 YFSETQ. The CDR3 length is 15 residues. The CDR3 loop is CASRLGQGFNTEAFF. The CDR3 DNA sequence: TGCGCCAGCAGACTAGGACAGGGATTTAACACTGAAGCTTTCTTT. Together with reference TRBV5-1 and TRBJ1-1, the CDR3 gives the full variable domain: KAGVTQTPRYLIKTRGQQVTLSCSPISGHRSVSWYQQTPGQGLQFLFEYFSETQRNKGNFPGRFSGRQFSNSRSEMNVSTLELGDSALYLCASRLGQGFNTEAFFGQGTRLTVV.

The chain carries TRBV14 and TRBJ2-7; TRBD1 aligns across 7 bases. There are 15 residues in the CDR3. Germline V gene lookup returns CDR1 SGHDN and CDR2 FVKESK. V trimming: 4 bases; J trimming: 4 bases; junction bases outside the gene matches: 10. This CDR3 reads CASSLRDSTTYEQYF. CDR3 DNA sequence: TGTGCCAGCAGCCTCCGGGACAGCACTACGTACGAGCAGTACTTC.

The rearrangement uses TRBV6-5 and TRBJ1-1; D gene unclear. Trimming cost V 0 bases and J 0 bases, with 5 bases left between them. Germline loops: CDR1 MNHEY, CDR2 SVGAGI. The CDR3 consists of 14 residues. CDR3 sequence (DNA): TGTGCCAGCAGTTACTCGGCGGTGAACACTGAAGCTTTCTTT. Protein sequence: CASSYSAVNTEAFF.

V is TRBV28 and J is TRBJ2-5; tentatively, D is TRBD1 (5 bases). The J call may be mistaken, given a closer DNA end match to TRBJ2-7. The CDR3 runs to 15 residues. Germline CDR1 is MDHEN and CDR2 is SYDVKM. The CDR3 DNA reads TGTGCCAGCAGTTTAGTTGCTGGGCCCCAGGGCGAGCAGTACTTC. Protein: CASSLVAGPQGEQYF.

This chain connects TRBV2 to TRBJ2-1; D uncertain. V was pared by 6 bases and J by 2 bases, with 14 bases between. This CDR3 has 15 residues. Germline assignment: CDR1 SNHLY and CDR2 FYNNEI. The CDR3 loop is CASRETEVPYNEQFF. DNA of the CDR3: TGTGCCAGCAGAGAAACAGAAGTACCCTACAATGAGCAGTTCTTC.

The chain has TRBV11-2 and TRBJ2-1; the D is unclear. The V gene's germline CDR1 is SGHAT and CDR2 FQNNGV. V lost 2 bases to trimming and J lost 2 bases, with 7 bases between them. This CDR3 has 14 amino acids. In nucleotides, the CDR3 is TGTGCCAGCAGCTTACTTCTAGCCTACAATGAGCAGTTCTTC. Amino acid sequence: CASSLLLAYNEQFF.

The V call is TRBV5-5, the J call TRBJ2-3; 11 bases align to TRBD2. Germline lookup yields CDR1 SGHKS and CDR2 YYEKEE (reference sequence). Losses at the gene ends were 2 bases for V and 0 bases for J; bases not matched to a gene: 2. The CDR3 loop spans 16 amino acids. Here the CDR3 DNA reads TGTGCCAGCAGCTTTATAGCGGGAGGGAGCACAGATACGCAGTATTTT. Residues: CASSFIAGGSTDTQYF.

This sequence joins TRBV27 and TRBJ1-1; D call uncertain. V dropped 2 bases and J dropped 6 bases, with 10 bases sitting between them. Germline loops: CDR1 MNHEY, CDR2 SMNVEV (reference sequence). CDR3 size: 13 residues. In DNA, the CDR3 is TGTGCCAGCAGTTTAACGGGGTGGGCTGAAGCTTTCTTT. It specifies CASSLTGWAEAFF.

This clone came up once. This chain connects TRBV14 to TRBJ1-5; TRBD1 matches at 7 bases. Trimming took 3 bases from V and 1 from J; bases not matched to a gene: 3. This CDR3 is built from 15 residues. Germline loops: CDR1 SGHDN, CDR2 FVKESK. This CDR3 is CASSQSGQSNQPQHF. In nucleotides, the CDR3 is TGTGCCAGCAGCCAGTCGGGACAGAGCAATCAGCCCCAGCATTTT.

The table lists this clone with a few counts. The V call is TRBV27, the J call TRBJ2-3, with 8 bases fitting TRBD1. The V gene's germline CDR1 is MNHEY and CDR2 SMNVEV (reference sequence). The CDR3 covers 15 residues. The V and J ends lost 7 bases and 6 bases, in that order; junction bases with no gene match: 12. The CDR3 loop reads CASNPRDRQGDTQYF. The CDR3 coding sequence is TGTGCCAGCAACCCCCGGGACAGGCAGGGGGATACGCAGTATTTT.

This sequence joins TRBV18 and TRBJ2-2, with 10 bases lining up with TRBD2. Germline V gene lookup returns CDR1 KGHSH and CDR2 LQKENI. V lost 8 bases to trimming and J lost 0 bases; unmatched junction nucleotides: 3. The CDR3 loop spans 15 amino acids. CDR3 DNA sequence: TGTGCCAGCCGGACTAGCGGTGCGAACACCGGGGAGCTGTTTTTT. Its translation is CASRTSGANTGELFF. Using reference TRBV18 and TRBJ2-2 for the parts outside the CDR3, the full variable domain is NAGVMQNPRHLVRRRGQEARLRCSPMKGHSHVYWYRQLPEEGLKFMVYLQKENIIDESGMPKERFSAEFPKEGPSILRIQQVVRGDSAAYFCASRTSGANTGELFFGEGSRLTVL.

The chain has TRBV19 and TRBJ1-4, with 11 positions matching TRBD1. Germline V gives CDR1 LNHDA, CDR2 SQIVND (reference sequence). The CDR3 is made up of 16 amino acids. With 3 bases clipped from V and 7 bases from J, the junction kept 7 bases outside the gene matches. CDR3 sequence: CASSIRGTGGAEKLFF. The DNA of the CDR3 is TGTGCCAGTAGTATTCGAGGGACAGGGGGTGCTGAAAAACTGTTTTTT. Together with reference TRBV19 and TRBJ1-4, the CDR3 gives the full variable domain: DGGITQSPKYLFRKEGQNVTLSCEQNLNHDAMYWYRQDPGQGLRLIYYSQIVNDFQKGDIAEGYSVSREKKESFPLTVTSAQKNPTAFYLCASSIRGTGGAEKLFFGSGTQLSVL.

The chain recombines TRBV10-3 with TRBJ1-2; D is perhaps TRBD1 (6 bases). Looked up from germline, CDR1 is ENHRY and CDR2 is SYGVKD. The CDR3 runs 14 residues. V lost 4 bases and J 0 bases, leaving 9 bases between the germline ends. Here the CDR3 DNA reads TGTGCCATCAGTGCAGGGGAAACTAACTATGGCTACACCTTC. Translating gives CAISAGETNYGYTF.